One and the same sample provided the 26 T cell receptor beta chains below, sequenced in a study of blood T cell repertoires in COVID-19. Sequencing was performed with immunoSEQ multiplex PCR; in TCRdb, only in-frame clones are kept and a portion is missing. Here the sample spans 250,000 or so clones, 80% to 90% being singletons. The sample taken for sequencing was PBMCs or T cells enriched from blood (not recorded which). All receptors come from a woman in her forties or fifties who had been exposed to COVID-19.

The chain joins TRBV3-1 (or the pseudogene TRBV3-2) to TRBJ1-6, with no clear D. CDR3 length equals 15 residues. The germline V and J ends were trimmed by 4 bases and 11 bases, with 18 bases remaining between them. The V gene's germline CDR1 is LGHDT and CDR2 YNNKEL (reference sequence). DNA of the CDR3: TGTGCCAGCAGCCCATTTTCTCGAGGGAATCCACCCCTCCACTTT. It yields the protein CASSPFSRGNPPLHF.

The genes are TRBV4-1 and TRBJ1-4; the match to TRBD1 covers 9 bases. CDR1 and CDR2 (germline): MGHRA, YSYEKL. J lost 10 bases, V lost 4 bases, and 10 bases had no gene match. This CDR3 is 15 amino acids long. CDR3 sequence (DNA): TGCGCCAGCAGCCCGCTCGGGACAGGGTTCGGAAAACTGTTTTTT. Its protein product is CASSPLGTGFGKLFF.

V usage is TRBV10-1 and J usage is TRBJ1-2; 7 positions agree with TRBD1. Germline CDR1 and CDR2: WNHNN and SYGVQD (reference sequence). The CDR3 is 13 residues long. With V trimmed by 10 bases and J by 2 bases, 7 bases remained unmatched. The CDR3 region has the DNA TGCGCCAACTATACGACAGGGAACTATGGCTACACCTTC. Its protein product is CANYTTGNYGYTF.

This chain connects TRBV28 to TRBJ1-1; D is possibly TRBD1 (6 bases). CDR1 and CDR2 (germline): MDHEN, SYDVKM. The CDR3 is made up of 12 amino acids. V was shortened by 8 bases and J by 4 bases, with 11 bases between the two germline ends. The DNA of the CDR3 is TGTGCCAGCCAACTAGGGGGCACTGAAGCTTTCTTT. It encodes CASQLGGTEAFF.

The chain employs TRBV6-2 or TRBV6-3 and TRBJ1-2; D perhaps matches TRBD1 (6 bases). The CDR3 consists of 16 residues. The germline CDR1 and CDR2 sequences are MNHEY and SVGEGT. Between the trimmed V and J ends, which lost 5 bases and 11 bases, there was a span of 27 bases. CDR3: CASSGPRRTVAGRYTF. The CDR3 DNA sequence: TGTGCCAGCAGTGGCCCGCGGCGGACAGTAGCGGGGCGGTACACCTTC.

This chain connects TRBV5-1 to TRBJ2-4, with 7 bases that match TRBD2. Germline V gives CDR1 SGHRS, CDR2 YFSETQ. The junction had 1 base not matched to a gene; V was cut back by 3 bases and J by 7 bases. There are 12 residues in the CDR3. The CDR3 loop reads CASSSGGNIQYF. The CDR3, as DNA: TGCGCCAGCAGCTCCGGGGGGAACATTCAGTACTTC.

This clone occurred once. V usage is TRBV5-1 and J usage is TRBJ1-2; no firm D call. The CDR3 runs to 13 residues. Trimming left V 0 bases short and J 8 bases short, with 11 bases between. Germline V lookup: CDR1 SGHRS, CDR2 YFSETQ. The CDR3 region is CASSLDPPGGYTF. As DNA, the CDR3 is TGCGCCAGCAGCTTGGATCCCCCGGGGGGCTACACCTTC.

V gene TRBV7-9 combines with J gene TRBJ2-3, with TRBD2 identical over 9 bases. Trimming cost V 1 base and J 0 bases; bases outside gene matches: 11. Germline V gives CDR1 SEHNR, CDR2 FQNEAQ (reference sequence). CDR3 length: 19 residues. The CDR3 loop reads CASSLGGLAGSLSTDTQYF. The CDR3 nucleotides read TGTGCCAGCAGCTTAGGGGGGCTAGCGGGGTCCTTGAGCACAGATACGCAGTATTTT.

This chain connects TRBV7-8 to TRBJ2-3; 7 positions agree with TRBD1. The CDR3 contains 17 residues. J gave up 0 bases and V 5 bases, and 11 bases lay outside the gene matches. CDR1 is SGHVS, CDR2 FQNEAQ, per germline. The CDR3: CASSGSTGLSSTDTQYF. The DNA of the CDR3 is TGTGCCAGCAGCGGATCGACAGGGTTGAGTAGCACAGATACGCAGTATTTT.

The gene calls are TRBV6-1 and TRBJ1-2; 9 bases are a match to TRBD1. This CDR3 is built from 14 residues. V gave up 1 base and J gave up 8 bases; unmatched junction bases: 5. Per the germline V gene, CDR1 is MNHNS and CDR2 is SASEGT. The CDR3 sequence: CASSEGGQGRGYTF. The DNA for the CDR3 is TGTGCCAGCAGTGAAGGGGGACAGGGCCGGGGCTACACCTTC.

This clone was recorded a few times. This chain joins TRBV6-4 and TRBJ1-2, with TRBD1 as a possible D gene (5 bases). Germline CDR1 is MRHNA and CDR2 is SNTAGT. The CDR3 covers 16 residues. Trimming cost V 0 bases and J 6 bases, with 17 bases left between them. CDR3 residues: CASSDSPDSPADGYTF. The CDR3 bases are TGTGCCAGCAGTGACTCTCCAGACAGCCCCGCCGATGGCTACACCTTC.

About this clone: Within the sample, other DNA sequences also encode this same CDR3. The chain couples TRBV5-4 to TRBJ2-5; D may be TRBD2 (6 bases). V dropped 4 bases and J dropped 4 bases, with 11 bases sitting between them. CDR1 is SGHNT and CDR2 is YYREEE in the germline V gene (reference sequence). This CDR3 is 13 amino acids long. The CDR3 is CASSLEGRETQYF. For the CDR3, the DNA is TGTGCCAGCAGCCTGGAGGGGCGAGAGACCCAGTACTTC. Full variable domain (missing parts from reference TRBV5-4 and TRBJ2-5): ETGVTQSPTHLIKTRGQQVTLRCSSQSGHNTVSWYQQALGQGPQFIFQYYREEENGRGNFPPRFSGLQFPNYSSELNVNALELDDSALYLCASSLEGRETQYFGPGTRLLVL.

The chain carries TRBV19 and TRBJ2-3, with TRBD2 identical over 11 bases. Losses at the gene ends were 4 bases for V and 5 bases for J; bases not matched to a gene: 2. The CDR3 is made up of 14 amino acids. CDR1 is LNHDA, CDR2 SQIVND, per germline (reference sequence). CDR3 region: CASSTSGGIDTQYF. The CDR3 region has the DNA TGTGCCAGTAGTACTAGCGGGGGGATAGATACGCAGTATTTT.

In this sample, this clone turned up many times. This chain joins TRBV6-5 and TRBJ2-2, with D tentatively TRBD2 (5 bases). V lost 7 bases and J 6 bases, leaving 12 bases between the germline ends. The CDR3 sequence is 13 residues long. Germline V gives CDR1 MNHEY, CDR2 SVGAGI. This CDR3 reads CASIYSGSGELFF. Written as DNA, the CDR3 is TGTGCCAGCATCTATTCGGGGTCCGGGGAGCTGTTTTTT.

A few counts support this clone. The J gene is TRBJ2-2, the V gene TRBV9; D gene unclear. The V end was cut by 4 bases, the J end by 6 bases, with 16 bases between. The CDR3 totals 15 residues. Germline CDR1 SGDLS, CDR2 YYNGEE. The CDR3 loop reads CASSPIASPAGELFF. In nucleotides, the CDR3 is TGTGCCAGCAGCCCTATAGCCTCCCCGGCCGGGGAGCTGTTTTTT.

This clone was picked up one time. The chain joins TRBV7-9 to TRBJ2-4; a weak D match, TRBD2 (5 bases). The ends were cut back, 3 bases at V and 0 bases at J, with 12 bases in the middle. The CDR3 spans 16 residues. The germline V gene encodes CDR1 SEHNR and CDR2 FQNEAQ (reference sequence). DNA of the CDR3: TGTGCCAGCAGCTTGTACGGGGATGGAGCCAAAAACATTCAGTACTTC. Its protein is CASSLYGDGAKNIQYF.

For this clone: Other DNA sequences in this sample translate to the same CDR3. The V call is TRBV18, the J call TRBJ2-5; D gene uncertain. V shed 2 bases and J shed 5 bases, with 6 bases lying between them. The CDR3 totals 12 residues. Germline V gives CDR1 KGHSH, CDR2 LQKENI. CDR3 DNA: TGTGCCAGCTCACCATATCGGGAGACCCAGTACTTC. Translation gives CASSPYRETQYF.

V is TRBV19 and J is TRBJ1-2; the D gene is possibly TRBD1 (6 bases). CDR3 length equals 14 residues. CDR1 is LNHDA, CDR2 SQIVND, per germline (reference sequence). The ends were cut back, 4 bases at V and 4 bases at J, with 13 bases in the middle. The CDR3 spells CASSTARDTYGYTF. CDR3 sequence (DNA): TGTGCCAGTAGTACCGCACGGGACACCTATGGCTACACCTTC.

This chain uses TRBV2 with TRBJ2-6; 7 bases agree with TRBD1. The CDR3 has 15 residues. The junction had 7 bases not matched to a gene; V was cut back by 11 bases and J by 0 bases. Germline V CDR1 and CDR2: SNHLY, FYNNEI. The CDR3 region has the DNA TGTGCCCGAGGGACAGAAGCCTCTGGGGCCAACGTCCTGACTTTC. This gives the protein CARGTEASGANVLTF.

The chain couples TRBV3-1 (or the pseudogene TRBV3-2) to TRBJ2-1, with 8 bases lining up with TRBD2. The CDR3 is 15 residues long. In germline, CDR1 is LGHDT, CDR2 YNNKEL (reference sequence). V lost 4 bases and J lost 3; bases outside the gene matches: 5. In DNA, the CDR3 is TGTGCCAGCAGCCCGGGGGGGACCCGCTACAATGAGCAGTTCTTC. Translation: CASSPGGTRYNEQFF.

The chain carries TRBV5-5 and TRBJ1-4; the D gene is possibly TRBD1 (6 bases). Germline loops: CDR1 SGHKS, CDR2 YYEKEE (reference sequence). The CDR3 sequence is 15 residues long. V gave up 6 bases and J gave up 4 bases, with 16 bases separating them. The CDR3 is CASTPPGQFNEKLFF. CDR3 DNA: TGTGCCAGCACCCCCCCGGGACAATTTAATGAAAAACTGTTTTTT.

The chain links TRBV27 to TRBJ2-7, with 10 bases lining up with TRBD1. The CDR3 extends over 13 amino acids. The germline gives CDR1 MNHEY, CDR2 SMNVEV (reference sequence). Trimming took 6 bases from V and 9 from J; bases not matched to a gene: 8. The DNA of the CDR3 is TGTGCCAGCAGCCCGGGACAGGGGAACGGGCAGTACTTC. Residues: CASSPGQGNGQYF.

The rearrangement links TRBV6-5 to TRBJ1-2, with D tentatively TRBD1 (6 bases). CDR3 length equals 15 residues. V was trimmed by 7 bases and J by 8 bases, leaving 23 bases between them. Germline V gene lookup returns CDR1 MNHEY and CDR2 SVGAGI. The CDR3, as DNA: TGTGCCAGCAACAAAGAACCCGGGACATTGTCGGGCTACACCTTC. Translated: CASNKEPGTLSGYTF.

This chain joins TRBV9 and TRBJ2-2, with unresolved D. This CDR3 comprises 13 residues. Germline V gene lookup returns CDR1 SGDLS and CDR2 YYNGEE. The ends were cut back, 5 bases at V and 0 bases at J, with 5 bases in the middle. The CDR3: CASRQTNTGELFF. Here the CDR3 DNA reads TGTGCCAGCAGACAGACGAACACCGGGGAGCTGTTTTTT.

The rearrangement joins TRBV5-1 to TRBJ1-1; 11 nucleotides align to TRBD1. This CDR3 has 18 amino acids. Germline V gene data show CDR1 as SGHRS and CDR2 as YFSETQ. Trimming removed 3 bases from V and 1 base from J; junction bases left unmatched: 11. The CDR3, as DNA: TGCGCCAGCAGCTCGACTCGGGACAGGGGGGGTTGGAACACTGAAGCTTTCTTT. It is translated as CASSSTRDRGGWNTEAFF.

The gene calls are TRBV12-5 and TRBJ2-6, with D possibly matching TRBD2 (5 bases). Germline CDR1 reads LGHNT; CDR2 reads FRNRAP. The CDR3 is 17 amino acids. Trimming shortened V by 0 bases and J by 2 bases, and 11 bases separated the two germline ends. The CDR3, as DNA: TGTGCTAGTGGTTTGGTATTCGGGGTAACTGGGGCCAACGTCCTGACTTTC. Protein: CASGLVFGVTGANVLTF.